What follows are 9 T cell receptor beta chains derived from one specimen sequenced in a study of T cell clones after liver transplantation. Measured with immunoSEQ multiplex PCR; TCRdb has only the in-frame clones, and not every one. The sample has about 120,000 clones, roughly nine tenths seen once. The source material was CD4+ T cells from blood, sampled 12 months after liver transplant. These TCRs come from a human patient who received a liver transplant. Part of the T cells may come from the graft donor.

The CDR3 DNA reads TGTGCCAGCAGCCCCAGGACTAGCGGGTCCGCAGATACGCAGTATTTT. It codes for CASSPRTSGSADTQYF. The V call is TRBV5-4, the J call TRBJ2-3; 11 nucleotides match TRBD2. Germline assignment: CDR1 SGHNT and CDR2 YYREEE (reference sequence). There are 16 residues in the CDR3. Germline trimming cut 4 bases from V and 4 bases from J; bases unmatched to any gene: 8.

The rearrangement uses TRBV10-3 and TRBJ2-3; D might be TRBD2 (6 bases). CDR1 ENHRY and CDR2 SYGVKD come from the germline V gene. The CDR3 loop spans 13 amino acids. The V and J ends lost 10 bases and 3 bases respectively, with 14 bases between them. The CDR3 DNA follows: TGTGCCACGACGCGGGACCCAACAGATACGCAGTATTTT. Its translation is CATTRDPTDTQYF.

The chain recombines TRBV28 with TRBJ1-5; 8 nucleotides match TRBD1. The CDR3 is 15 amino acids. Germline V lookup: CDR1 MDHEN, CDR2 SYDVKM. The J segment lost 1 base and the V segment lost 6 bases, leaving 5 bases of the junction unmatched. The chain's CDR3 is CASRPWTGSNQPQHF. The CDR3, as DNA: TGTGCCAGCAGACCCTGGACAGGGAGCAATCAGCCCCAGCATTTT.

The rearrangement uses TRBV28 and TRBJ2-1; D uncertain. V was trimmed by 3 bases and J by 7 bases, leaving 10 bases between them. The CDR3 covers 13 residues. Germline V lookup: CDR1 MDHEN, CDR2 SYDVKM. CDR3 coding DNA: TGTGCCAGCAGTTTCCTAGGATTGAATGAGCAGTTCTTC. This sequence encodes CASSFLGLNEQFF.

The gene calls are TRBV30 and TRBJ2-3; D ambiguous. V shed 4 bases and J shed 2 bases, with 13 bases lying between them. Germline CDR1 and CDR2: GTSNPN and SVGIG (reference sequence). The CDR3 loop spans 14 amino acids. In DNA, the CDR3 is TGTGCCTGGACTGGACGATACTCCACAGATACGCAGTATTTT. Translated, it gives CAWTGRYSTDTQYF.

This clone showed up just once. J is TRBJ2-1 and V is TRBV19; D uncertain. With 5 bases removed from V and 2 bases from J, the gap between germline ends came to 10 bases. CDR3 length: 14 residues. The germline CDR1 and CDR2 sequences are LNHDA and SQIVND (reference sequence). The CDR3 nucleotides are TGTGCCAGTAGTTGGGCTGCCGCCTACAATGAGCAGTTCTTC. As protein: CASSWAAAYNEQFF. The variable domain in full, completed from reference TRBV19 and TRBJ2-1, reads DGGITQSPKYLFRKEGQNVTLSCEQNLNHDAMYWYRQDPGQGLRLIYYSQIVNDFQKGDIAEGYSVSREKKESFPLTVTSAQKNPTAFYLCASSWAAAYNEQFFGPGTRLTVL.

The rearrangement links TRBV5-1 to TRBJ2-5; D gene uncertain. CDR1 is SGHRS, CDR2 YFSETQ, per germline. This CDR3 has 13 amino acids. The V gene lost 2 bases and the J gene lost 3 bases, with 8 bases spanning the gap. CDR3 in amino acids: CASSFEVKETQYF. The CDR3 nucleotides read TGCGCCAGCAGCTTCGAGGTTAAAGAGACCCAGTACTTC. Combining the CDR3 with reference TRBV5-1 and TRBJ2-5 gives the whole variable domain KAGVTQTPRYLIKTRGQQVTLSCSPISGHRSVSWYQQTPGQGLQFLFEYFSETQRNKGNFPGRFSGRQFSNSRSEMNVSTLELGDSALYLCASSFEVKETQYFGPGTRLLVL.

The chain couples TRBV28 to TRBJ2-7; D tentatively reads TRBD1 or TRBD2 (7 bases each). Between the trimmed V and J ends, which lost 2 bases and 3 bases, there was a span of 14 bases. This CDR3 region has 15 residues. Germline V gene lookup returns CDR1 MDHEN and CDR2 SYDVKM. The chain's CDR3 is CASSLGTGEGYEQYF. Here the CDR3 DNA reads TGTGCCAGCAGTTTAGGTACAGGGGAGGGCTACGAGCAGTACTTC.

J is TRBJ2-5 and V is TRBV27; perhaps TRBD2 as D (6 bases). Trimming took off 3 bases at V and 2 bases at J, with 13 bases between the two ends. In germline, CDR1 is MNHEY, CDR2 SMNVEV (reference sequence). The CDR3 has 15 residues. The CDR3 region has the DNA TGTGCCAGCAGTTTCGGTAGCGGAGCGCAAGAGACCCAGTACTTC. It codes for CASSFGSGAQETQYF.